Below, one T cell receptor beta chain is given with its context. The CDR3 consists of 13 residues. V lost 9 bases and J 6 bases, leaving 12 bases between the germline ends. CDR1 is MNHEY and CDR2 is SVGAGI in the germline V gene. The table came from immunoSEQ multiplex PCR; TCRdb's copy has only in-frame clones and leaves some out. The repertoire holds roughly 150,000 clones, with about 79% as singletons. The data were obtained in a study of blood T cell repertoires in COVID-19. Study at large: The United States, Italy and Spain were the sources of the acute and convalescent COVID-19 samples. From T cells, B-cell-depleted T cells, or PBMCs came the material, which was cDNA or gDNA.

The chain uses TRBV6-5 and TRBJ1-6, with D perhaps TRBD1 (5 bases). Sequencing used peripheral blood. This TCR was recovered from a woman in her forties or fifties with acute or convalescent COVID-19. CDR3 nucleotides: TGTGCCAGTTCGGGCAGGGCTAATTCACCCCTCCACTTT. It yields the protein CASSGRANSPLHF.